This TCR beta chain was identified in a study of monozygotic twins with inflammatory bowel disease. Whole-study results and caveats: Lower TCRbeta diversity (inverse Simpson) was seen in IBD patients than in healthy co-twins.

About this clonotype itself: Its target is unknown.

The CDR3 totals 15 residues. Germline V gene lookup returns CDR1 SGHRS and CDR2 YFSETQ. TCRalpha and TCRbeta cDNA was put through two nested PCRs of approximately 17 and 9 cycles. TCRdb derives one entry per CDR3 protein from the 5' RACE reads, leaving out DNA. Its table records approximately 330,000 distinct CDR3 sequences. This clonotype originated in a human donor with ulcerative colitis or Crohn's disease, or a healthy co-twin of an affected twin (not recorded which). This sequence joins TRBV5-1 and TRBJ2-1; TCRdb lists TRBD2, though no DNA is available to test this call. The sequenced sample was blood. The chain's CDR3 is CASSALPGKNNEQFF.